Below are 7 T cell receptor beta chains sequenced from a single sample in a study of vaccination effects on CD4 cells after COVID-19. Between days 9 and 11 of culture, CD4+ T cells were separated out. Infection dated between March and December 2020, before the Alpha, Beta and Delta variants reached the United States. The cohort was immunized with two doses of either the BNT162b2 or mRNA-1273 vaccine. The antigens for these receptors are not known. The data were produced by immunoSEQ multiplex PCR, yet TCRdb's version contains in-frame clones alone and is incomplete. In the table there are around 50,000 clones, about 70% of which are singletons. Material: CD4+ T cells from PBMCs cultured without peptide, obtained after COVID-19 vaccination. All receptors come from a human donor who had a prior SARS-CoV-2 infection.

This sequence joins TRBV7-9 and TRBJ2-7, with D unclear. The CDR3 is 13 amino acids. In germline, CDR1 is SEHNR, CDR2 FQNEAQ (reference sequence). Trimming removed 2 bases at V and 4 bases at J, with 9 bases between. The CDR3 spells CASSLMGLYEQYF. CDR3 in DNA: TGTGCCAGCAGCTTAATGGGGTTATACGAGCAGTACTTC.

The V and J genes are TRBV9 and TRBJ2-3; TRBD2 aligns across 14 bases. The germline V gene has CDR1 SGDLS and CDR2 YYNGEE. The CDR3 has 17 amino acids. J gave up 4 bases and V 3 bases, and 7 bases lay outside the gene matches. The CDR3 coding sequence is TGTGCCAGCAGCGGTGGGACTAGCGGGGGCTTGGCAGATACGCAGTATTTT. Its protein product is CASSGGTSGGLADTQYF.

This clone was recorded once. The chain uses TRBV15 and TRBJ2-5; D gene uncertain. The germline V gene has CDR1 LNHNV and CDR2 YYDKDF (reference sequence). Trimming removed 0 bases at V and 3 bases at J, with 8 bases between. The CDR3 loop spans 14 amino acids. Written as DNA, the CDR3 is TGTGCCACCAGCAGAGATCGGGTTGAAGAGACCCAGTACTTC. Encoded protein: CATSRDRVEETQYF. The variable domain in full, completed from reference TRBV15 and TRBJ2-5, reads DAMVIQNPRYQVTQFGKPVTLSCSQTLNHNVMYWYQQKSSQAPKLLFHYYDKDFNNEADTPDNFQSRRPNTSFCFLDIRSPGLGDTAMYLCATSRDRVEETQYFGPGTRLLVL.

V and J are TRBV11-2 and TRBJ1-2; 10 bases line up with TRBD1. The junction had 8 bases not matched to a gene; V was cut back by 3 bases and J by 7 bases. The CDR3 sequence is 15 residues long. Germline assignment: CDR1 SGHAT and CDR2 FQNNGV. In nucleotides, the CDR3 is TGTGCCAGCAGCTTTCGAGAAGGGACAGGGGCTGGCTACACCTTC. Encoded protein: CASSFREGTGAGYTF.

The V and J genes are TRBV30 and TRBJ2-1; TRBD2 agrees at 16 bases. Germline trimming cut 5 bases from V and 8 bases from J; bases unmatched to any gene: 9. Germline V gene lookup returns CDR1 GTSNPN and CDR2 SVGIG (reference sequence). The length of the CDR3 is 16 residues. The CDR3 sequence is CAWGSGTSGGADEQFF. In DNA, the CDR3 is TGTGCCTGGGGATCCGGGACTAGCGGGGGGGCGGATGAGCAGTTCTTC.

The genes are TRBV18 and TRBJ2-3; 7 positions match TRBD1. Germline lookup yields CDR1 KGHSH and CDR2 LQKENI. With 6 bases clipped from V and 1 base from J, the junction kept 1 base outside the gene matches. The CDR3 runs to 13 residues. The CDR3 DNA reads TGTGCCAGCTCCGACAGGGGCACAGATACGCAGTATTTT. Translated, it gives CASSDRGTDTQYF.

V usage is TRBV6-6 and J usage is TRBJ1-2, with D perhaps TRBD1 (5 bases). The CDR3 sequence is 15 residues long. In germline, CDR1 is MNHNY, CDR2 SVGAGI (reference sequence). Deletions cut 7 bases from V and 2 bases from J, with 17 bases between. The CDR3 DNA reads as TGTGCCAGCACCATCCAGGGATTTGGGAACTATGGCTACACCTTC. Translating gives CASTIQGFGNYGYTF.